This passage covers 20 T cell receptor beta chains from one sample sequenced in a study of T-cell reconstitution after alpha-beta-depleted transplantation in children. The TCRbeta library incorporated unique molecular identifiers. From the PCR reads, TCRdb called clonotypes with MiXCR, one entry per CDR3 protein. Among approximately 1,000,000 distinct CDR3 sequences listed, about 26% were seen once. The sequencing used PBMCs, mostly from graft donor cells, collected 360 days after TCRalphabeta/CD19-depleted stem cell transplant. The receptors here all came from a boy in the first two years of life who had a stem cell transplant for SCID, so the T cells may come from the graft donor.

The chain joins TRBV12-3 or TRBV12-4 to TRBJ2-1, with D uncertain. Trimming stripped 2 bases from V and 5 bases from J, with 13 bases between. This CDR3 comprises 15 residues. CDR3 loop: CASSLIGSNHNEQFF. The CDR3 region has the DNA TGTGCCAGCAGTTTAATCGGGTCCAACCACAATGAGCAGTTCTTC.

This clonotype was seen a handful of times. DNA of the CDR3: TGTGCCAGCAGTTTACCGTCTGCGGGGCCACTCCAAGAGACCCAGTACTTC. The encoded protein is CASSLPSAGPLQETQYF. V gene TRBV28 combines with J gene TRBJ2-5; tentatively, D is TRBD2 (6 bases). Germline-derived CDR1 and CDR2 are MDHEN and SYDVKM. Between the trimmed V and J ends, which lost 2 bases and 1 base, there was a span of 17 bases. The CDR3 length is 17 residues.

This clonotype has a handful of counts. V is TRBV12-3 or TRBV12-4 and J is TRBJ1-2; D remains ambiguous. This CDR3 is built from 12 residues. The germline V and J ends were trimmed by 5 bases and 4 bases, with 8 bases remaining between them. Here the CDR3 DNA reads TGTGCCAGCAGTCCTACCCTCTATGGCTACACCTTC. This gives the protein CASSPTLYGYTF.

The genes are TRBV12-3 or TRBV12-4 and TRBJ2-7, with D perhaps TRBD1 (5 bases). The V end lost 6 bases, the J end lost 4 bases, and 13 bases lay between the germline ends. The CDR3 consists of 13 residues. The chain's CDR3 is CASSFTGTYEQYF. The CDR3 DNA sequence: TGTGCCAGCAGCTTCACAGGTACTTACGAGCAGTACTTC.

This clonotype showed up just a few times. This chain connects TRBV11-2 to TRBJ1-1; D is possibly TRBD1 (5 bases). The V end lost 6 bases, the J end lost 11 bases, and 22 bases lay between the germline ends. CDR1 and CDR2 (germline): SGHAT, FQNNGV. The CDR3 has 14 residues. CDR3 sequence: CASSHIRDAGRAFF. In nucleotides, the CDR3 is TGTGCCAGCAGTCACATCCGGGACGCCGGTCGCGCTTTCTTT.

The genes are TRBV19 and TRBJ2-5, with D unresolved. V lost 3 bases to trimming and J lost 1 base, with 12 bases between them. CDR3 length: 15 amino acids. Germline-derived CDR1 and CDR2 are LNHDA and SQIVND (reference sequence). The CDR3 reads CASSMWAVSQETQYF. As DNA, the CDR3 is TGTGCCAGTAGTATGTGGGCAGTATCCCAAGAGACCCAGTACTTC.

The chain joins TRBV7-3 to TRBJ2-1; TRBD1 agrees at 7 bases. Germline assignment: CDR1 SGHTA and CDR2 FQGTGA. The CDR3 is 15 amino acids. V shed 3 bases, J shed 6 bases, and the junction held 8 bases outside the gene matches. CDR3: CASSFTQTGVNEQFF. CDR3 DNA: TGTGCCAGCAGCTTCACACAAACAGGGGTCAATGAGCAGTTCTTC.

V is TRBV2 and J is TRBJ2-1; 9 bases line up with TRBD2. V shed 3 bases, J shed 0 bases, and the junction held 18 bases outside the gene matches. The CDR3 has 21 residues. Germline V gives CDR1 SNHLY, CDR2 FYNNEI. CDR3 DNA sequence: TGTGCCAGCAGTGAGGCTAGCGGGAATGTTCTTTCCCCAAGCTCCTACAATGAGCAGTTCTTC. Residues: CASSEASGNVLSPSSYNEQFF.

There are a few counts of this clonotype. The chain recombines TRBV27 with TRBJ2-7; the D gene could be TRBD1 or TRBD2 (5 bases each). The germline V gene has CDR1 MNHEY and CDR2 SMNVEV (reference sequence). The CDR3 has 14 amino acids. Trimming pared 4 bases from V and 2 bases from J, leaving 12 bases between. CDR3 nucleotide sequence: TGTGCCAGCAGTTGGGGACCGCAGACCTACGAGCAGTACTTC. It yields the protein CASSWGPQTYEQYF.

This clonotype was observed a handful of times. The CDR3 DNA follows: TGCGCCAGCAGCCCACCTCCCAGCGGGGGGAGGAACACCGGGGAGCTGTTTTTT. Amino acids: CASSPPPSGGRNTGELFF. The rearrangement uses TRBV4-1 and TRBJ2-2, with TRBD2 identical over 9 bases. V shed 4 bases, J shed 1 base, and the junction held 10 bases outside the gene matches. CDR1 MGHRA and CDR2 YSYEKL come from the germline V gene. This CDR3 region has 18 residues.

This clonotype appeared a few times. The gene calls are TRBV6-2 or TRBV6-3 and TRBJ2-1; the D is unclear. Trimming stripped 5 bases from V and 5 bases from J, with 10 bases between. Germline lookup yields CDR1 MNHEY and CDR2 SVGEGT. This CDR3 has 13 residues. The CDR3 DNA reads TGTGCCAGCAGTAGACACCGAAACAATGAGCAGTTCTTC. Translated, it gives CASSRHRNNEQFF.

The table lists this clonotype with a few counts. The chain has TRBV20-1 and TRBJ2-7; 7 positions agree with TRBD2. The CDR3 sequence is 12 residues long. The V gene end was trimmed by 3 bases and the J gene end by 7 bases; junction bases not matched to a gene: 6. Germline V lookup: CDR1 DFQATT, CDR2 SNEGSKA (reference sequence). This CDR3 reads CSASITGGEQYF. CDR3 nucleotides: TGCAGTGCTAGTATTACCGGGGGGGAGCAGTACTTC.

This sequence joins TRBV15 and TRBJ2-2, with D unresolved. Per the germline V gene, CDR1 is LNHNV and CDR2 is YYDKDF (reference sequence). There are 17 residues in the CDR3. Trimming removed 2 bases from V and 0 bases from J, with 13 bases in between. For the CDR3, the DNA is TGTGCCACCAGCAGATCCATAACGGGTCCGAACACCGGGGAGCTGTTTTTT. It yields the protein CATSRSITGPNTGELFF.

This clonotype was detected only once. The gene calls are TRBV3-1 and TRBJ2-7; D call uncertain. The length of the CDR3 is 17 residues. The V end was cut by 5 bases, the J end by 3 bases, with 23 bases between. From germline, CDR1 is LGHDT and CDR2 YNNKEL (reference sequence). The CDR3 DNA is TGTGCCAGCAGCAAGCAGGCAACCCGGGTCCCGAACTACGAGCAGTACTTC. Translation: CASSKQATRVPNYEQYF.

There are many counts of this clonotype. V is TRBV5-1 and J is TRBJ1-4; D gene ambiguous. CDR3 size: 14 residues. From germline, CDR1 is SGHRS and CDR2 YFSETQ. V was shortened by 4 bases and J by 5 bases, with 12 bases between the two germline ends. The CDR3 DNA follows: TGCGCCAGCAGCGTTAAGGGCAAGAATGAAAAACTGTTTTTT. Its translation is CASSVKGKNEKLFF.

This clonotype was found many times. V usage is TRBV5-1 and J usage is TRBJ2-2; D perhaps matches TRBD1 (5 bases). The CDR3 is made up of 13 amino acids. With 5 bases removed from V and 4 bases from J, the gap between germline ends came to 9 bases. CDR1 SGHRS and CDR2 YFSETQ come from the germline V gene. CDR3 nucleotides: TGCGCCAGCAGTTACGACAGCACCGGGGAGCTGTTTTTT. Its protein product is CASSYDSTGELFF.

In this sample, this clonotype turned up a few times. The DNA of the CDR3 is TGTGCCAGCAGCCCCGCTTTGTTTTTGTCACTAGCGGGGGTTGTTGAGACCCAGTACTTC. This translates into CASSPALFLSLAGVVETQYF. The chain links TRBV7-9 to TRBJ2-5; 11 nucleotides line up with TRBD2. V was clipped by 5 bases and J by 5 bases; unmatched bases: 22. The CDR3 loop spans 20 amino acids. Germline CDR1 is SEHNR and CDR2 is FQNEAQ (reference sequence).

The CDR3 region has the DNA TGCGCCAGCAGCCTTATCAGACAGGGGCCTTACGAGCAGTACTTC. Encoded protein: CASSLIRQGPYEQYF. The genes are TRBV4-3 and TRBJ2-7, with TRBD1 matching 8 bases. V gave up 4 bases and J gave up 4 bases; unmatched junction bases: 9. Germline assignment: CDR1 LGHNA and CDR2 YSLEER. The CDR3 spans 15 residues.

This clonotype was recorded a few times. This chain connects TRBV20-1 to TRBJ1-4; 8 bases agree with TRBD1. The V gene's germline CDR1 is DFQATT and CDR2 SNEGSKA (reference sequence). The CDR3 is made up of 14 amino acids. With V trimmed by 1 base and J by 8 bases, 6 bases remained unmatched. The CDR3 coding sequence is TGCAGTGCTAGAGCCGGACAGGGTCAGGAAAAACTGTTTTTT. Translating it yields CSARAGQGQEKLFF.

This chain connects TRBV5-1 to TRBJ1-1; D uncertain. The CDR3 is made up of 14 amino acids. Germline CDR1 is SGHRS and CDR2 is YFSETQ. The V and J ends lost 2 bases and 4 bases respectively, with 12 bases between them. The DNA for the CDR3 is TGCGCCAGCAGCTTTGCTCGACGGGGCACTGAAGCTTTCTTT. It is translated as CASSFARRGTEAFF.